Sequencing of this T cell receptor beta chain was carried out in a study of metastatic and nonmetastatic thyroid tumors (dated by TCRdb to 2018 to 2021). With respect to the entire study: Repertoires were compared across peripheral blood and tumor or nodule tissue samples from malignant and benign thyroid patients.

Inclusive of the bounding cysteine and phenylalanine, the CDR3 is 16 residues long. Solely the CDR3 DNA is kept, with 48 bases framed from the first base. For CDR1 and CDR2, the germline V gene lists SGHTA and FQGNSA. Trimmed from V: 3 bases; trimmed from J: 4 bases; junction bases lacking a gene match: 7. What the study reported, not specific to this receptor: In both blood and tumor samples, malignant tumors were reported to have significantly higher TCR beta diversity than benign nodules.

Receptors were amplified or captured by PCR. Instrument used: Illumina HiSeq 4000. High-throughput sequencing was used to profile the CDR3 region of the TCR beta-chain in every patient. On the study's bioinformatics: The researchers built a classifier to tell apart papillary thyroid cancer patients with distant metastasis, based on CDR3 differences among clinicopathological groups. The Shannon index was used to measure repertoire diversity, and the Morisita-Horn index was used to measure how similar tumor and blood repertoires were. TCRdb trimmed the raw reads at Q25, called clones with MiXCR and kept productive beta chains. The V and J calls follow TCRdb's processing rather than the paper's. In this sample the table shows 20,000 or so clones, under 25% of which occur a single time. Clones ranked in the top ten supply 71% of the sample. Before undergoing thyroid surgery, none of the patients had been given any kind of treatment. Using T-cell receptor beta sequencing, the study looked back at clinical samples from patients collected from the early 2010s to the late 2010s.

With respect to this clone: What this receptor recognizes is not known. No base quality information exists; no much larger clone differs at one position.

The V and J segments used are TRBV7-2 and TRBJ2-1, with TRBD1 matching 9 junction bases. Sequenced sample: blood. This clonotype originated in a male donor with papillary thyroid cancer or a benign thyroid nodule (not recorded which). Some clones in this sample may be carry-over from other donors' samples. The nucleotide sequence reads as follows: TGTGCCAGCAGCTTTAGCCCCGGGACAGGGTACAATGAGCAGTTCTTC. It codes for CASSFSPGTGYNEQFF.